The subject of this entry is one TCR beta chain. The sample is drawn from a study of blood T cell repertoires in COVID-19. As for the study in general: The United States, Italy and Spain provided the acute and convalescent COVID-19 samples. T cells, B-cell-depleted T cells, or PBMCs provided the cDNA or gDNA that served as material.

The method was immunoSEQ multiplex PCR; TCRdb's version includes in-frame clones alone and lacks a portion of them. Among around 200,000 clones listed, 70% to 80% were seen once. Followed longitudinally, the Seattle patients had been enrolled during active infection. Germline-derived CDR1 and CDR2 are SGHRS and YFSETQ. The CDR3 is made up of 14 amino acids. The junction had 7 bases not matched to a gene; V was cut back by 6 bases and J by 8 bases. The sample comprised peripheral blood. The chain recombines TRBV5-1 with TRBJ2-7; 14 nucleotides agree with TRBD2. This TCR derives from a woman aged 40 to 49 with COVID-19, enrolled during active disease. In DNA, the CDR3 is TGCGCCAGCACCCCCGGGACTAGCGGGAGTCAGCAGTACTTC. Protein product: CASTPGTSGSQQYF. Drawing the rest from reference TRBV5-1 and TRBJ2-7, the complete variable domain is KAGVTQTPRYLIKTRGQQVTLSCSPISGHRSVSWYQQTPGQGLQFLFEYFSETQRNKGNFPGRFSGRQFSNSRSEMNVSTLELGDSALYLCASTPGTSGSQQYFGPGTRLTVT.